These 23 T cell receptor beta chains came from one sample sequenced in a study of human T cells and chemical hapten exposure. The time point: patch test 3, about 24 weeks after DPC sensitization. This sample's treatment: therapeutic diphenylcyclopropenone sensitization with weekly scalp DPC. Using its own MiXCR run on the RACE reads, TCRdb lists one record per CDR3 protein. The sample has over 55,000 distinct CDR3 sequences, 11% seen once. The sequenced sample was whole blood, obtained in connection with sensitization to the hapten diphenylcyclopropenone (DPC). The receptors stem from a woman aged 45 to 65 with alopecia areata. Some clones in this sample may be carry-over from other donors' samples.

This clonotype appeared many times. This chain links TRBV12-3 or TRBV12-4 with TRBJ1-6; 8 nucleotides line up with TRBD1. The junction had 13 bases not matched to a gene; V was cut back by 2 bases and J by 1 base. This CDR3 is 20 amino acids long. CDR3 region: CASSLSAGGMELSYNSPLHF. CDR3 sequence (DNA): TGTGCCAGCAGTTTATCTGCAGGGGGCATGGAATTATCCTATAATTCACCCCTCCACTTT.

This clonotype was detected ten times or more. V is TRBV10-2 and J is TRBJ1-6, with D unclear. The CDR3 extends over 17 amino acids. Trimming shortened V by 0 bases and J by 0 bases, and 9 bases separated the two germline ends. Germline loops: CDR1 WSHSY, CDR2 SAAADI. The CDR3 nucleotides are TGCGCCAGCAGTGAGTCGGGCGGAAGCTCCTATAATTCACCCCTCCACTTT. As protein: CASSESGGSSYNSPLHF.

This chain joins TRBV7-2 and TRBJ1-2, with D perhaps matching TRBD1 (6 bases). V lost 3 bases and J lost 4, with 9 bases in between. Germline CDR1 is SGHTA and CDR2 is FQGNSA. The CDR3 extends over 13 amino acids. CDR3 sequence: CASSFGQSYGYTF. Written as DNA, the CDR3 is TGTGCCAGCAGCTTCGGACAGAGCTATGGCTACACCTTC.

This clonotype showed up many times. The chain links TRBV18 to TRBJ1-1; perhaps TRBD1 as D (6 bases). This CDR3 comprises 13 residues. V was trimmed by 8 bases and J by 7 bases, leaving 17 bases between them. Germline CDR1 KGHSH, CDR2 LQKENI. The CDR3 protein is CASQQRTANEAFF. CDR3 DNA: TGTGCCAGCCAACAAAGGACAGCAAATGAAGCTTTCTTT.

The chain has TRBV28 and TRBJ2-3, with D perhaps being TRBD1 or TRBD2 (5 bases each). Deletions cut 7 bases from V and 2 bases from J, with 13 bases between. The CDR3 is made up of 14 amino acids. Germline CDR1 and CDR2: MDHEN and SYDVKM. CDR3 DNA sequence: TGTGCCAGCAATCATGGGGGTACCACAGATACGCAGTATTTT. It encodes CASNHGGTTDTQYF.

This clonotype occurred many times. V usage is TRBV20-1 and J usage is TRBJ1-6; possible D gene TRBD1, 6 bases. V shed 4 bases and J shed 8 bases, with 15 bases lying between them. The CDR3 sequence is 14 residues long. Germline loops: CDR1 DFQATT, CDR2 SNEGSKA (reference sequence). The DNA of the CDR3 is TGCAGTGCTACCTTGACAGGAGGATATTCACCCCTCCACTTT. Amino acid sequence: CSATLTGGYSPLHF.

This clonotype has a count of ten or more. The CDR3 region has the DNA TGTGCCAGCAGCTTTACGTGGGATCAGCCCCAGCATTTT. Protein: CASSFTWDQPQHF. The V call is TRBV5-5, the J call TRBJ1-5; D uncertain. CDR1 and CDR2 (germline): SGHKS, YYEKEE (reference sequence). Trimming took off 2 bases at V and 5 bases at J, with 8 bases between the two ends. The CDR3 has 13 residues.

This clonotype was seen at least ten times. The CDR3 is CASSARRGKSEKLFF. In nucleotides, the CDR3 is TGTGCCAGCTCAGCTCGGAGGGGGAAAAGTGAAAAACTGTTTTTT. This chain uses TRBV18 with TRBJ1-4; perhaps TRBD1 as D (6 bases). V was pared by 5 bases and J by 7 bases, with 17 bases between. Germline lookup yields CDR1 KGHSH and CDR2 LQKENI. The CDR3 spans 15 residues.

This clonotype was counted at least ten times. V and J are TRBV28 and TRBJ2-3; unclear D gene. Germline assignment: CDR1 MDHEN and CDR2 SYDVKM. The V end lost 6 bases, the J end lost 9 bases, and 10 bases lay between the germline ends. The CDR3 covers 11 residues. CDR3 region: CASRSTTTQYF. CDR3 sequence (DNA): TGTGCCAGCAGGTCTACGACCACGCAGTATTTT.

A remark on this clonotype: A much larger clone lies one base from this, so it may be a read error. Here the CDR3 reads CVSSLETGGTEAFF. In DNA, the CDR3 is TGTGTCAGCAGCTTAGAGACAGGGGGAACTGAAGCTTTCTTT. The rearrangement links TRBV11-2 to TRBJ1-1, with 9 bases that match TRBD1. The CDR3 has 14 amino acids. Germline values: CDR1 SGHAT, CDR2 FQNNGV. Supplemented by reference TRBV11-2 and TRBJ1-1, the full variable domain reads EAGVAQSPRYKIIEKRQSVAFWCNPISGHATLYWYQQILGQGPKLLIQFQNNGVVDDSQLPKDRFSAERLKGVDSTLKIQPAKLEDSAVYLCVSSLETGGTEAFFGQGTRLTVV.

Only a few counts were recorded for this clonotype. CDR3 sequence: CASSLTEQPQHF. The CDR3 nucleotides read TGTGCCAGCAGTTTGACAGAACAGCCCCAGCATTTT. The rearrangement uses TRBV28 and TRBJ1-5; D perhaps matches TRBD1 (5 bases). The V end was cut by 3 bases, the J end by 7 bases, with 7 bases between. CDR1 is MDHEN and CDR2 is SYDVKM in the germline V gene. The CDR3 loop spans 12 amino acids. The full variable domain, its missing parts supplied by reference TRBV28 and TRBJ1-5, is DVKVTQSSRYLVKRTGEKVFLECVQDMDHENMFWYRQDPGLGLRLIYFSYDVKMKEKGDIPEGYSVSREKKERFSLILESASTNQTSMYLCASSLTEQPQHFGDGTRLSIL.

This clonotype showed up many times. The gene calls are TRBV19 and TRBJ1-5; TRBD1 matches 9 bases. The CDR3 is 15 amino acids. Trimming removed 6 bases from V and 6 bases from J; junction bases left unmatched: 9. CDR1 is LNHDA and CDR2 is SQIVND in the germline V gene (reference sequence). The CDR3 DNA sequence: TGTGCCAGTAGCCGACAGGGGGTCCGGGGTCAGCCCCAGCATTTT. Residues: CASSRQGVRGQPQHF.

This chain uses TRBV29-1 with TRBJ2-7; D is possibly TRBD2 (5 bases). With 0 bases removed from V and 2 bases from J, the gap between germline ends came to 11 bases. This CDR3 has 14 residues. Germline V gives CDR1 SQVTM, CDR2 ANQGSEA. CDR3 DNA sequence: TGCAGCGTTGAAGATCGGGAACTCCCCTACGAGCAGTACTTC. Translating it yields CSVEDRELPYEQYF.

The table lists this clonotype with many counts. V usage is TRBV7-2 and J usage is TRBJ2-2; TRBD1 agrees at 7 bases. CDR1 is SGHTA and CDR2 is FQGNSA in the germline V gene. This CDR3 spans 13 amino acids. Losses at the gene ends were 4 bases for V and 4 bases for J; bases not matched to a gene: 0. CDR3 sequence reads: CASSWTGTGELFF. DNA for the CDR3: TGTGCCAGCAGCTGGACAGGCACCGGGGAGCTGTTTTTT.

The chain links TRBV10-1 to TRBJ1-3; D not certain. This CDR3 spans 14 amino acids. V lost 3 bases, J lost 0 bases, and 6 bases lay in between. Germline CDR1 and CDR2: WNHNN and SYGVQD (reference sequence). The CDR3 region has the DNA TGCGCCAGCAGTGACGGACCCTCTGGAAACACCATATATTTT. Translation: CASSDGPSGNTIYF.

The rearrangement links TRBV7-9 to TRBJ1-2; 7 bases match TRBD1. This CDR3 has 13 residues. Per the germline V gene, CDR1 is SEHNR and CDR2 is FQNEAQ (reference sequence). J was trimmed by 4 bases and V by 6 bases; bases with no gene match: 5. The CDR3 DNA reads as TGTGCCAGCAGTTCAACAGGGGCCTATGGCTACACCTTC. Protein sequence: CASSSTGAYGYTF.

This clonotype was picked up many times. At one end, the junction sequence differs from germline, possibly due to a read error. The chain couples TRBV5-1 to TRBJ1-3; 8 nucleotides match TRBD1. Looked up from germline, CDR1 is SGHRS and CDR2 is YFSETQ. The CDR3 covers 17 residues. The CDR3 sequence: CASSLDDQGALGNTIYF. The CDR3 coding sequence is TGCGCCAGCAGTTTGGACGACCAGGGGGCCCTTGGAAACACCATATATTTT.

The J gene is TRBJ1-2, the V gene TRBV20-1; no clear D. Germline V gene data show CDR1 as DFQATT and CDR2 as SNEGSKA (reference sequence). With 0 bases removed from V and 4 bases from J, the gap between germline ends came to 12 bases. This CDR3 spans 14 amino acids. The CDR3 here is CSARDGVNSYGYTF. For the CDR3, the DNA is TGCAGTGCTAGAGATGGAGTCAATAGCTATGGCTACACCTTC.

This clonotype was detected a few times. The chain has TRBV5-1 and TRBJ2-7; D might be TRBD1 or TRBD2, each matching 5 bases. The CDR3 runs to 15 residues. Germline assignment: CDR1 SGHRS and CDR2 YFSETQ. V was shortened by 3 bases and J by 5 bases, with 18 bases between the two germline ends. The CDR3 sequence is CASSWTGPEGDEQYF. The CDR3 DNA reads TGCGCCAGCAGCTGGACTGGTCCAGAAGGGGACGAGCAGTACTTC.

This clonotype has just a few counts. The chain uses TRBV6-5 and TRBJ2-3; the match to TRBD1 covers 7 bases. The CDR3 is 15 residues long. The V gene's germline CDR1 is MNHEY and CDR2 SVGAGI. V dropped 2 bases and J dropped 0; count of bases not matched to a gene: 2. CDR3 sequence reads: CASSYKGASTDTQYF. CDR3 sequence (DNA): TGTGCCAGCAGTTACAAGGGGGCGAGCACAGATACGCAGTATTTT.

This clonotype was recorded many times. The chain employs TRBV11-2 and TRBJ1-4, with a tentative D call TRBD1 (6 bases). Trimming stripped 5 bases from V and 6 bases from J, with 16 bases between. This CDR3 is 15 amino acids long. Per the germline V gene, CDR1 is SGHAT and CDR2 is FQNNGV. The CDR3 sequence is CASSPYREQDEKLFF. The CDR3 nucleotides are TGTGCCAGCAGCCCCTACAGGGAGCAAGATGAAAAACTGTTTTTT. Drawing the rest from reference TRBV11-2 and TRBJ1-4, the complete variable domain is EAGVAQSPRYKIIEKRQSVAFWCNPISGHATLYWYQQILGQGPKLLIQFQNNGVVDDSQLPKDRFSAERLKGVDSTLKIQPAKLEDSAVYLCASSPYREQDEKLFFGSGTQLSVL.

There are many counts of this clonotype. The chain employs TRBV27 and TRBJ2-3; 8 bases are a match to TRBD1. The CDR3 has 15 residues. Germline V gene sequence: CDR1 MNHEY, CDR2 SMNVEV (reference sequence). With 3 bases clipped from V and 8 bases from J, the junction kept 10 bases outside the gene matches. The CDR3 here is CASSFGDSGGGTQYF. The CDR3 DNA reads TGTGCCAGCAGTTTTGGGGATTCAGGGGGCGGTACGCAGTATTTT.

This clonotype was seen only a few times. The V call is TRBV6-5, the J call TRBJ1-2, with 7 bases aligning to TRBD1. Germline CDR1 MNHEY, CDR2 SVGAGI. With 5 bases clipped from V and 6 bases from J, the junction kept 15 bases outside the gene matches. This CDR3 spans 16 amino acids. Here the CDR3 reads CASSPQGTVPAHGYTF. The CDR3 nucleotides read TGTGCCAGCAGTCCCCAGGGGACAGTGCCCGCTCATGGCTACACCTTC.